These 9 T cell receptor beta chains came from one sample sequenced in a study of blood T cell repertoires in COVID-19. The method was immunoSEQ multiplex PCR; TCRdb's version includes in-frame clones alone and lacks a portion of them. The table lists roughly 200,000 clones, 70% to 90% of them singletons. The sample was PBMCs or T cells enriched from blood (not recorded which). The receptors stem from a woman aged 45-65 years in a cohort exposed to, infected with or recovered from COVID-19 (not recorded which).

The chain couples TRBV5-5 to TRBJ1-1; unclear D gene. Per germline, CDR1 SGHKS and CDR2 YYEKEE (reference sequence). This CDR3 region has 14 residues. Trimming pared 0 bases from V and 1 base from J, leaving 7 bases between. CDR3 nucleotides: TGTGCCAGCAGCTTGGCCCTAAAGAACACTGAAGCTTTCTTT. Translating gives CASSLALKNTEAFF.

This chain connects TRBV27 to TRBJ1-2; 9 bases align to TRBD1. The CDR3 runs 13 residues. Per germline, CDR1 MNHEY and CDR2 SMNVEV (reference sequence). Losses at the gene ends were 6 bases for V and 4 bases for J; bases not matched to a gene: 3. CDR3 sequence (DNA): TGTGCCAGCAGGGGGACAGGGTCCTATGGCTACACCTTC. It yields the protein CASRGTGSYGYTF.

On this clone itself: This CDR3 is also generated by other DNA sequences in the sample. The DNA of the CDR3 is TGTGCCAGCAGCGTAGACGGGACAGGAGGACAGCCCCAGCATTTT. Residues: CASSVDGTGGQPQHF. This chain uses TRBV9 with TRBJ1-5, with TRBD1 matching over 8 bases. V shed 0 bases and J 7 bases; nucleotides not matched to a gene: 6. The CDR3 extends over 15 amino acids. Germline CDR1 is SGDLS and CDR2 is YYNGEE. Complete variable domain (other parts from reference TRBV9 and TRBJ1-5): DSGVTQTPKHLITATGQRVTLRCSPRSGDLSVYWYQQSLDQGLQFLIQYYNGEERAKGNILERFSAQQFPDLHSELNLSSLELGDSALYFCASSVDGTGGQPQHFGDGTRLSIL.

The CDR3 protein is CAWRARGRNSPLHF. The CDR3 bases are TGTGCCTGGAGGGCCCGGGGGAGGAATTCACCCCTCCACTTT. The chain links TRBV30 to TRBJ1-6; the D gene is possibly TRBD1 (5 bases). Germline V gene data show CDR1 as GTSNPN and CDR2 as SVGIG (reference sequence). This CDR3 contains 14 residues. The germline V and J ends were trimmed by 3 bases and 7 bases, with 13 bases remaining between them. The whole variable domain, filled in from reference TRBV30 and TRBJ1-6, reads SQTIHQWPATLVQPVGSPLSLECTVEGTSNPNLYWYRQAAGRGLQLLFYSVGIGQISSEVPQNLSASRPQDRQFILSSKKLLLSDSGFYLCAWRARGRNSPLHFGNGTRLTVT.

The chain is built from TRBV19 and TRBJ1-1; the D is unclear. Germline-derived CDR1 and CDR2 are LNHDA and SQIVND (reference sequence). This CDR3 is 14 amino acids long. The V end was cut by 6 bases, the J end by 1 base, with 12 bases between. CDR3 region: CASRASGSNTEAFF. In DNA form, the CDR3 reads TGTGCCAGTAGGGCCAGTGGTTCGAACACTGAAGCTTTCTTT.

The CDR3 region is CASSQDETSLFGYTF. DNA of the CDR3: TGCGCCAGCAGCCAAGATGAGACTTCCCTCTTTGGCTACACCTTC. The chain employs TRBV4-3 and TRBJ1-2; D unresolved. Germline assignment: CDR1 LGHNA and CDR2 YSLEER. The CDR3 extends over 15 amino acids. The ends were cut back, 0 bases at V and 7 bases at J, with 15 bases in the middle.

J is TRBJ1-2 and V is TRBV5-4; 7 nucleotides line up with TRBD1. This CDR3 is built from 15 residues. With 3 bases clipped from V and 0 bases from J, the junction kept 5 bases outside the gene matches. CDR1 SGHNT and CDR2 YYREEE come from the germline V gene (reference sequence). Here the CDR3 DNA reads TGTGCCAGCAGCTGGGGACAGAATCCTAACTATGGCTACACCTTC. Translation: CASSWGQNPNYGYTF.

The chain links TRBV7-2 to TRBJ2-1; the D gene is possibly TRBD2 (7 bases). V was clipped by 3 bases and J by 5 bases, with 14 bases between them. This CDR3 is built from 15 residues. Germline CDR1 SGHTA, CDR2 FQGNSA. CDR3 DNA sequence: TGTGCCAGCAGCTTGTTGGGGGGGGGCCACAATGAGCAGTTCTTC. It yields the protein CASSLLGGGHNEQFF.

The chain links TRBV18 to TRBJ1-4, with D perhaps matching TRBD1 (5 bases). Germline CDR1 KGHSH, CDR2 LQKENI. The CDR3 has 15 amino acids. V was shortened by 3 bases and J by 5 bases, with 13 bases between the two germline ends. The CDR3 nucleotides read TGTGCCAGCTCACCGCGACAGTCCTCGAATGAAAAACTGTTTTTT. Its translation is CASSPRQSSNEKLFF. Using reference TRBV18 and TRBJ1-4 for the parts outside the CDR3, the full variable domain is NAGVMQNPRHLVRRRGQEARLRCSPMKGHSHVYWYRQLPEEGLKFMVYLQKENIIDESGMPKERFSAEFPKEGPSILRIQQVVRGDSAAYFCASSPRQSSNEKLFFGSGTQLSVL.